This T cell receptor (beta chain) came from a study of shared clonotypes between healthy human individuals. CDR3 size: 15 residues. The V segment lost 6 bases and the J segment 4 bases; nucleotides outside the gene matches: 8. CDR1 is LNHDA and CDR2 is SQIVND in the germline V gene (reference sequence). Sequenced by immunoSEQ multiplex PCR; TCRdb stores in-frame clones only, minus some. Altogether about 1.1 million clones are present, 75% to 80% being singletons, with the ten largest covering 0.5% to 0.65%. Material: memory CD4+ T cells from PBMCs. Subset given: CD45RA-negative fraction. The chain recombines TRBV19 with TRBJ2-2; 7 bases are shared with TRBD2. The TCR sequence derives from a man younger than 30 in good health. Some clones in this sample may be carry-over from other donors' samples. The CDR3 spells CASRGGATGTGELFF. The CDR3 DNA reads TGTGCCAGTAGGGGAGGGGCCACGGGCACCGGGGAGCTGTTTTTT.